The sequence of this T cell receptor beta chain was determined in a study of blood T cell repertoires in COVID-19. Background on the study: Material from acute and convalescent COVID-19 was sourced from the United States, Italy and Spain. Sources were T cells, B-cell-depleted T cells, or PBMCs; the material itself was cDNA or gDNA.

As handled by the study authors: Using reference gene primer amplification, nucleated cell counts were estimated. Here immunoSEQ multiplex PCR was the method, and the copy in TCRdb shows in-frame clones only, minus some. That table supplies the V and J calls and clone size; D and trimming were determined from the DNA. The table shows just under 30,000 clones, with around 89% occurring only once. The CDR3 sequence is 13 residues long. The V gene end was trimmed by 5 bases and the J gene end by 2 bases; junction bases not matched to a gene: 2. The chain couples TRBV12-3 or TRBV12-4 to TRBJ1-2; 7 bases map to TRBD1. This sequence was found in a man at least 80 years old with acute or convalescent COVID-19. Source material: peripheral blood. CDR3 sequence (DNA): TGTGCCAGCAGTCTGACAGGGAACTATGGCTACACCTTC. This translates into CASSLTGNYGYTF.